The next 18 T cell receptor beta chains were all read from a single sample in a study of blood T cells in healthy people across ages. A second PCR of 7 to 11 cycles used a sample-barcoded 5' primer and a J-beta primer mix. TCRdb re-derived calls from the 5' RACE reads in MiXCR, one entry per CDR3 protein. The table lists more than 650,000 distinct CDR3 sequences, around a fifth of them singletons. The sequenced sample was blood. The receptor set was obtained from a man between 65 and 85 years old in good health.

This sequence joins TRBV20-1 and TRBJ1-1; D may be TRBD1 (5 bases). CDR3 size: 14 residues. Germline CDR1 reads DFQATT; CDR2 reads SNEGSKA (reference sequence). Trimming took 3 bases from V and 3 from J, leaving 14 bases between them. The CDR3 nucleotides are TGCAGTGCTAGTGGGGGTTGGGGGTACACTGAAGCTTTCTTT. Translation gives CSASGGWGYTEAFF.

This clonotype was counted a few times. The chain has TRBV7-8 and TRBJ1-5; 10 bases match TRBD1. Germline V CDR1 and CDR2: SGHVS, FQNEAQ. This CDR3 region has 15 residues. V lost 0 bases and J lost 6; bases outside the gene matches: 2. Written as DNA, the CDR3 is TGTGCCAGCAGCTTAGCGGGACAGGGGACTCAGCCCCAGCATTTT. Residues: CASSLAGQGTQPQHF.

The table lists this clonotype with a few counts. The CDR3 here is CASSLGGALRGTEAFF. The CDR3 nucleotides are TGCGCCAGCAGCTTGGGGGGGGCGCTAAGGGGGACTGAAGCTTTCTTT. The chain recombines TRBV5-1 with TRBJ1-1; possibly TRBD1 for D (6 bases). This CDR3 spans 16 amino acids. Trimming pared 0 bases from V and 5 bases from J, leaving 17 bases between. Germline values: CDR1 SGHRS, CDR2 YFSETQ.

The chain combines TRBV20-1 with TRBJ2-5; 7 bases line up with TRBD1. Germline V lookup: CDR1 DFQATT, CDR2 SNEGSKA (reference sequence). CDR3 length equals 15 residues. Trimming at V came to 1 base and at J to 7 bases, leaving 12 bases not matched to a gene. In DNA form, the CDR3 reads TGCAGTGCTAGAGGGACAGGCCCAATATTTGGGACCCAGTACTTC. This codes for CSARGTGPIFGTQYF.

This clonotype was observed a few times. The rearrangement joins TRBV28 to TRBJ1-5, with a possible D match to TRBD1 (5 bases). This CDR3 comprises 14 residues. CDR1 and CDR2 (germline): MDHEN, SYDVKM. V was pared by 7 bases and J by 6 bases, with 16 bases between. CDR3 sequence (DNA): TGTGCCAGCACCCTCGGCGACAGAATTCAGCCCCAGCATTTT. As protein: CASTLGDRIQPQHF.

The gene calls are TRBV20-1 and TRBJ2-2; D possibly corresponds to TRBD2 (5 bases). Germline assignment: CDR1 DFQATT and CDR2 SNEGSKA (reference sequence). The V and J ends lost 2 bases and 4 bases respectively, with 17 bases between them. The CDR3 extends over 16 amino acids. The CDR3 is CSARSRAAGLTGELFF. In nucleotides, the CDR3 is TGCAGTGCTAGATCGAGGGCTGCGGGCCTCACCGGGGAGCTGTTTTTT.

CDR3: CATNRGAGDTQYF. The CDR3 bases are TGTGCCACCAACAGGGGGGCGGGGGATACCCAGTACTTC. The chain combines TRBV12-3 or TRBV12-4 with TRBJ2-5; maybe TRBD1 (8 bases). This CDR3 has 13 residues. The V end was cut by 10 bases, the J end by 8 bases, with 20 bases between.

V and J are TRBV3-1 and TRBJ2-3, with TRBD2 matching over 11 bases. The CDR3 is made up of 16 amino acids. The J segment lost 5 bases and the V segment lost 1 base, leaving 5 bases of the junction unmatched. Germline V gives CDR1 LGHDT, CDR2 YNNKEL (reference sequence). The CDR3 spells CASSQGLAGTVDTQYF. In DNA, the CDR3 is TGTGCCAGCAGCCAAGGACTAGCGGGAACTGTAGATACGCAGTATTTT.

In this sample, this clonotype turned up once. The chain is built from TRBV18 and TRBJ2-5, with TRBD2 identical over 9 bases. V gave up 2 bases and J gave up 6 bases; unmatched junction bases: 10. CDR1 and CDR2 from the germline V gene are KGHSH and LQKENI. The CDR3 loop spans 16 amino acids. The CDR3 loop reads CASSPSAGGRQKTQYF. CDR3 sequence (DNA): TGTGCCAGCTCACCATCGGCGGGAGGGCGTCAAAAGACCCAGTACTTC.

The rearrangement joins TRBV5-5 to TRBJ1-2; D is possibly TRBD1 (5 bases). V was trimmed by 0 bases and J by 7 bases, leaving 13 bases between them. This CDR3 has 14 amino acids. Germline CDR1 is SGHKS and CDR2 is YYEKEE (reference sequence). The CDR3: CASSLEWQGSGYTF. The CDR3 DNA is TGTGCCAGCAGCTTGGAGTGGCAGGGCTCTGGCTACACCTTC.

The rearrangement joins TRBV20-1 to TRBJ1-1; possible D gene TRBD1, 6 bases. The germline V and J ends were trimmed by 0 bases and 12 bases, with 17 bases remaining between them. CDR3 length: 13 amino acids. The germline CDR1 and CDR2 sequences are DFQATT and SNEGSKA (reference sequence). The CDR3 DNA sequence: TGCAGTGCTAGAGACCAGACAGGAGGGGCGACTTTCTTT. It is translated as CSARDQTGGATFF.

The rearrangement links TRBV20-1 to TRBJ1-3; TRBD1 aligns across 10 bases. Germline lookup yields CDR1 DFQATT and CDR2 SNEGSKA (reference sequence). The V gene end was trimmed by 5 bases and the J gene end by 4 bases; junction bases not matched to a gene: 5. This CDR3 region has 14 residues. CDR3 DNA sequence: TGCAGTGCTTTTGACAGGGGGCGAGGAAACACCATATATTTT. It specifies CSAFDRGRGNTIYF.

The chain is built from TRBV28 and TRBJ1-2, with D unresolved. CDR3 length: 14 amino acids. The V gene lost 1 base and the J gene lost 5 bases, with 11 bases spanning the gap. Germline V gene sequence: CDR1 MDHEN, CDR2 SYDVKM. The CDR3, as DNA: TGTGCCAGCAGTTTATCCCACCCGGGGTATGGCTACACCTTC. Amino acid sequence: CASSLSHPGYGYTF.

In its sample, this clonotype was seen a few times. The rearrangement joins TRBV2 to TRBJ1-2; a weak D match, TRBD1 (5 bases). The V gene lost 7 bases and the J gene lost 8 bases, with 14 bases spanning the gap. From germline, CDR1 is SNHLY and CDR2 FYNNEI. The length of the CDR3 is 12 residues. DNA of the CDR3: TGTGCCAGCACTGGGGCCGAGGGCGGCTACACCTTC. Protein: CASTGAEGGYTF.

This clonotype turned up a few times. V and J are TRBV5-1 and TRBJ2-4; 9 bases line up with TRBD2. The CDR3 contains 19 residues. V dropped 1 base and J dropped 0; count of bases not matched to a gene: 11. Germline V gene lookup returns CDR1 SGHRS and CDR2 YFSETQ. CDR3 residues: CASSLLGLAGSLAKNIQYF. In nucleotides, the CDR3 is TGCGCCAGCAGCTTGTTAGGGCTAGCGGGGTCACTAGCCAAAAACATTCAGTACTTC.

The rearrangement joins TRBV7-2 to TRBJ2-3; 10 positions match TRBD2. Per the germline V gene, CDR1 is SGHTA and CDR2 is FQGNSA. The CDR3 length is 18 residues. V shed 2 bases, J shed 1 base, and the junction held 9 bases outside the gene matches. CDR3 sequence: CASSLRSSGSFRTDTQYF. The CDR3 DNA is TGTGCCAGCAGCTTACGGTCTAGCGGGAGTTTTCGCACAGATACGCAGTATTTT.

Only one count was recorded for this clonotype. A much larger clone differs from this one at a single base, so this may be a read error. This rearrangement joins TRBV5-1 to TRBJ2-3; 9 positions match TRBD2. This CDR3 contains 15 residues. CDR1 SGHRS and CDR2 YFSETQ come from the germline V gene. The CDR3 is CASRPTGTSTDTPYF. The CDR3 nucleotides are TGCGCCAGCAGGCCCACAGGGACTAGCACAGATACGCCGTATTTT.

V usage is TRBV28 and J usage is TRBJ2-4, with TRBD1 matching over 8 bases. The CDR3 contains 15 residues. The J segment lost 9 bases and the V segment lost 5 bases, leaving 12 bases of the junction unmatched. The germline V gene has CDR1 MDHEN and CDR2 SYDVKM. In DNA form, the CDR3 reads TGTGCCAGCAGTGCCACAGGGGGGAAAAGGGGCATTCAGTACTTC. Translating gives CASSATGGKRGIQYF.